A selection of T cell receptor beta chains follows, all from one sample in a study of cytomegalovirus exposure and HLA in healthy donors. The repertoire was sequenced with immunoSEQ multiplex PCR; TCRdb's copy has only in-frame clones and lacks some. The table has nearly 110,000 clones, roughly 82% seen once; the top ten hold 2% to 3%. Material for sequencing was PBMCs. These receptors were collected from a man between 25 and 39 years old in good health and CMV-seropositive. CDR3s include the opening cysteine and the closing phenylalanine or tryptophan. D genes are given only for firm matches. Clone size is not always given. Where it is, it says once, few, many or a class for expanded clones.

- TRBJ1-4 - TRBV7-9 CASSLGQSNEKLFF TGTGCCAGCAGCTTAGGACAGAGTAATGAAAAACTGTTTTTT
TRBD2 TRBJ2-3 once TRBV6-1 CASSLEAGGADTQYF TGTGCCAGCAGTCTCGAGGCGGGGGGCGCAGATACGCAGTATTTT
- TRBJ2-5 - TRBV7-9 CSSSSEETQYF TGTTCCAGCAGCTCCGAAGAGACCCAGTACTTC
- TRBJ1-1 - TRBV7-8 CASSPRDWRSAFF TGTGCCAGCAGCCCACGGGACTGGAGGTCCGCTTTCTTT
- TRBJ1-5 - TRBV19 CASIDGGGNQPQHF TGTGCCAGTATTGACGGGGGTGGCAATCAGCCCCAGCATTTT
- TRBJ2-5 - TRBV6-1 CASTEAARETQYF TGTGCCAGCACCGAGGCGGCTCGGGAGACCCAGTACTTC
- TRBJ1-3 - TRBV6-5 CASSSGDVTGNTIYF TGTGCCAGCAGTTCCGGAGACGTTACTGGAAACACCATATATTTT
- TRBJ1-4 - TRBV30 CAWSVQGSEKLFF TGTGCCTGGAGTGTACAAGGGAGTGAAAAACTGTTTTTT
TRBD2 TRBJ2-2 - TRBV5-1 CASSSGARLAGNTGELFF TGCGCCAGCAGCTCAGGGGCACGGCTAGCGGGGAACACCGGGGAGCTGTTTTTT
TRBD1 TRBJ2-7 - TRBV11-1 CASRYRDRSYEQYF TGTGCCAGCAGATACCGGGACAGGTCCTACGAGCAGTACTTC
TRBD1 TRBJ1-5 - TRBV19 CASSIAGGDQPQHF TGTGCCAGTAGTATAGCAGGGGGCGATCAGCCCCAGCATTTT
- TRBJ1-1 - TRBV6-6 CASRATGFTEAFF TGTGCCAGCAGGGCAACAGGTTTTACTGAAGCTTTCTTT
TRBD2 TRBJ2-2 - TRBV6-1 CATKGLAGGTGELFF TGTGCCACAAAGGGGCTAGCGGGGGGGACCGGGGAGCTGTTTTTT
TRBD2 TRBJ2-3 - TRBV5-6 CASSQGGGPGDTQYF TGTGCCAGCAGCCAGGGCGGGGGGCCCGGAGATACGCAGTATTTT
- TRBJ1-6 - TRBV11-1 CASSDNSYSPLHF TGTGCCAGCAGCGACAACAGCTATTCACCCCTCCACTTT
TRBD1 TRBJ2-1 - TRBV5-1 CASSLGQGSLQQNEQFF TGCGCCAGCAGCCTCGGACAGGGGTCCTTACAGCAGAATGAGCAGTTCTTC
TRBD2 TRBJ2-7 few TRBV11-2 CASSLTSGVSSYEQYF TGTGCCAGCAGCTTAACGAGCGGGGTAAGCTCCTACGAGCAGTACTTC
TRBD2 TRBJ2-1 few TRBV6-6 CASSYGLAGGNNEQFF TGTGCCAGCAGTTATGGGTTAGCGGGGGGGAACAATGAGCAGTTCTTC
- TRBJ2-3 - TRBV5-8 CASSLGSGSLTDTQYF TGTGCCAGCAGCTTGGGGTCCGGTAGCCTCACAGATACGCAGTATTTT
TRBD1 TRBJ1-1 - TRBV6-4 CASRPDRVAEAFF TGTGCCAGCAGACCCGACAGGGTCGCTGAAGCTTTCTTT
TRBD2 TRBJ2-5 few TRBV13 CASSPGLAGGEETQYF TGTGCCAGCAGCCCGGGACTAGCGGGGGGTGAAGAGACCCAGTACTTC
TRBD1 TRBJ1-1 - TRBV2 CASSRDRGLSEAFF TGTGCCAGCAGTCGGGACAGGGGCCTATCTGAAGCTTTCTTT
- TRBJ2-1 - TRBV9 CASSGQNEQFF TGTGCCAGCAGCGGACAGAATGAGCAGTTCTTC
TRBD2 TRBJ2-5 - TRBV7-2 CASSLFLAGQETQYF TGTGCCAGCAGCTTATTCCTAGCGGGACAAGAGACCCAGTACTTC
TRBD1 TRBJ1-1 - TRBV4-1 CASSQDWGQGAKAFF TGCGCCAGCAGCCAAGATTGGGGCCAGGGGGCCAAAGCTTTCTTT
- TRBJ2-1 - TRBV5-1 CASSLTWLLGARNEQFF TGCGCCAGCAGCTTGACGTGGCTCCTAGGCGCCCGCAATGAGCAGTTCTTC
- TRBJ2-7 once TRBV5-4 CASSLDRHPTSYEQYF TGTGCCAGCAGCTTGGACAGGCACCCAACCTCCTACGAGCAGTACTTC
TRBD2 TRBJ2-1 - TRBV4-1 CASSQDRAGYNEQFF TGCGCCAGCAGCCAAGATCGAGCGGGGTACAATGAGCAGTTCTTC
- TRBJ2-7 - TRBV6-5 CASGAISGSYEQYF TGTGCCAGCGGCGCTATCTCGGGTAGCTACGAGCAGTACTTC
- TRBJ1-1 - TRBV6-5 CASSLDYNTEAFF TGTGCCAGCAGTTTAGATTATAACACTGAAGCTTTCTTT
TRBD1 TRBJ2-2 few TRBV5-1 CASSLAQRQGNTGELFF TGCGCCAGCAGCTTGGCCCAAAGACAGGGGAACACCGGGGAGCTGTTTTTT
- TRBJ1-5 - TRBV9 CASSRGNQPQHF TGTGCCAGCAGTAGGGGGAATCAGCCCCAGCATTTT
- TRBJ2-5 - TRBV11-2 CASSLGGSYVGETQYF TGTGCCAGCAGCTTAGGAGGCTCTTACGTCGGGGAGACCCAGTACTTC
TRBD1 TRBJ2-7 - TRBV6-1 CASSQGQGSSYEQYF TGTGCCAGCAGCCAGGGACAGGGCAGCTCCTACGAGCAGTACTTC
- TRBJ1-1 - TRBV18 CASSPDSLNTEAFF TGTGCCAGCTCACCAGACAGTCTGAACACTGAAGCTTTCTTT
TRBD2 TRBJ2-7 - TRBV5-1 CASSVTSGGYEQYF TGCGCCAGCAGCGTGACTAGCGGGGGTTACGAGCAGTACTTC
TRBD2 TRBJ2-1 - TRBV7-9 CASSQTSGGDNEQFF TGTGCCAGCAGCCAAACTAGCGGGGGGGACAATGAGCAGTTCTTC
- TRBJ2-1 - TRBV18 CASSPPSDNEQFF TGTGCCAGCTCACCACCTAGCGACAATGAGCAGTTCTTC
- TRBJ2-7 - TRBV5-1 CASSSGVYEQYF TGCGCCAGCAGCTCGGGGGTGTACGAGCAGTACTTC
TRBD1 TRBJ2-7 few TRBV30 CAWSSGQGYEQYF TGTGCCTGGAGCTCGGGACAGGGCTACGAGCAGTACTTC
- TRBJ1-6 once TRBV5-1 CASSFNRESSPLHF TGCGCCAGCAGCTTTAACAGGGAGTCCTCACCCCTCCACTTT
TRBD2 TRBJ2-1 - TRBV6-4 CASRKSGGSYNEQFF TGTGCCAGCAGGAAAAGCGGGGGGTCCTACAATGAGCAGTTCTTC
TRBD1 TRBJ1-6 - TRBV25-1 CASSGRGQGGSPLHF TGTGCCAGCAGTGGTCGGGGACAGGGTGGCTCACCCCTCCACTTT
- TRBJ2-2 - TRBV7-8 CASSPRETGELFF TGTGCCAGCAGCCCCAGGGAAACCGGGGAGCTGTTTTTT
TRBD1 TRBJ1-5 - TRBV19 CASSMEGAGNQPQHF TGTGCCAGTAGTATGGAGGGGGCGGGAAATCAGCCCCAGCATTTT
- TRBJ1-3 once TRBV2 CASSEDNTGNTIYF TGTGCCAGCAGTGAAGATAACACTGGAAACACCATATATTTT
- TRBJ1-2 - TRBV5-5 CASTLRRGERGYTF TGTGCCAGCACCTTGAGGCGGGGGGAAAGAGGCTACACCTTC
- TRBJ2-2 - TRBV19 CASSSGVYTGELFF TGTGCCAGTAGTAGCGGGGTTTACACCGGGGAGCTGTTTTTT
- TRBJ1-3 - TRBV9 CASSARGTTLSSGNTIYF TGTGCCAGCAGCGCTAGAGGGACAACCTTGAGCTCTGGAAACACCATATATTTT
- TRBJ2-7 - TRBV9 CASSVGAGDHYEQYF TGTGCCAGCAGCGTAGGAGCAGGGGACCACTACGAGCAGTACTTC
TRBD1 TRBJ1-6 - TRBV5-1 CASSTDRAPAPLHF TGCGCCAGCAGCACGGACAGGGCACCGGCACCCCTCCACTTT
TRBD1 TRBJ1-1 few TRBV4-1 CASSPGGALTGMSEAFF TGCGCCAGCAGTCCAGGGGGTGCCTTGACAGGGATGTCCGAAGCTTTCTTT
- TRBJ1-2 - TRBV4-2 CASSQGAGLYGYTF TGTGCCAGCAGCCAAGGCGCAGGTCTCTATGGCTACACCTTC
TRBD1 TRBJ1-5 - TRBV7-9 CASSLARQGGNQPQHF TGTGCCAGCAGCTTAGCGCGCCAGGGGGGCAATCAGCCCCAGCATTTT
TRBD1 TRBJ1-1 - TRBV11-3 CASSLGGQGAKVF TGTGCCAGCAGCTTAGGCGGACAGGGGGCGAAGGTTTTT